The rows below give T cell receptor beta chains drawn from one sample of a study of preoperative IRX-2 immunotherapy in early breast cancer. Sequenced by immunoSEQ multiplex PCR; TCRdb stores in-frame clones only, minus some. The repertoire holds 20,000 to 30,000 clones, with roughly 95% as singletons. The sequencing used tumor tissue, collected after IRX-2 immunotherapy. The receptor set was obtained from a human donor with breast cancer. The CDR3 runs from the conserved cysteine through the conserved F or W. Fields, in order: J gene, D gene, V gene, clone size, CDR3 DNA, CDR3 protein. A D gene is named only where the DNA matches it firmly. The listing skips clone size in some rows; elsewhere it reads once, few, many or a size class.

J: TRBJ2-1
D: TRBD1
V: TRBV28
size: -
DNA: TGTGCCAGCAGTTTATCAGGGGGCGGACAAAATGAGCAGTTCTTC
CDR3: CASSLSGGGQNEQFF

J: TRBJ2-4
D: -
V: TRBV5-6
size: -
DNA: TGTGCCAGCAGCCTTGATTCGTACATTCAGTACTTC
CDR3: CASSLDSYIQYF

J: TRBJ1-4
D: TRBD1
V: TRBV28
size: -
DNA: TGTGCCAGCAGCCTACGGGACAGGAATGAAAAACTGTTTTTT
CDR3: CASSLRDRNEKLFF

J: TRBJ1-3
D: -
V: TRBV7-9
size: few
DNA: TGTGCCAGCAGCTCCCTTCCAGCGGGTGGAAACACCATATATTTT
CDR3: CASSSLPAGGNTIYF

J: TRBJ1-1
D: -
V: TRBV7-3
size: once
DNA: TGTGCCAGCAGCTTAGGACGGAGACTGGGCGAGAACACTGAAGCTTTCTTT
CDR3: CASSLGRRLGENTEAFF

J: TRBJ1-5
D: TRBD1
V: TRBV6-5
size: -
DNA: TGTGCCAGCAGTACAGGGGGGAAGCCCCAGCATTTT
CDR3: CASSTGGKPQHF

J: TRBJ1-1
D: -
V: TRBV7-6
size: -
DNA: TGTGCCAGCAGCCCACCTCTGTACACAAACACTGAAGCTTTCTTT
CDR3: CASSPPLYTNTEAFF

J: TRBJ2-5
D: -
V: TRBV27
size: -
DNA: TGTGCCAGCAGTCCCCGAGATCGCCGCGGTCTAGAGACCCAGTACTTC
CDR3: CASSPRDRRGLETQYF

J: TRBJ2-5
D: TRBD2
V: TRBV29-1
size: -
DNA: TGCAGCGTTGAACCGATAGCGGGAGAAGAGACCCAGTACTTC
CDR3: CSVEPIAGEETQYF

J: TRBJ1-2
D: -
V: TRBV6-5
size: -
DNA: TGTGCCAGCAGTTACTCGACTGGCAGGGGAAACTATGGCTACACCTTC
CDR3: CASSYSTGRGNYGYTF

J: TRBJ2-5
D: -
V: TRBV11-2
size: -
DNA: TGTGCCAGCTCCCAGTGGGGGGCGGGTGAGACCCAGTACTTC
CDR3: CASSQWGAGETQYF

J: TRBJ1-2
D: TRBD1
V: TRBV19
size: few
DNA: TGTGCCAGTAGTCCGATAGACAGGGATGTGTATGGCTACACCTTC
CDR3: CASSPIDRDVYGYTF

J: TRBJ1-2
D: TRBD1
V: TRBV19
size: -
DNA: TGTGCCAGTAGTATCCCAGGGGGCCGGGGTGGCTACACCTTC
CDR3: CASSIPGGRGGYTF

J: TRBJ2-1
D: -
V: TRBV5-6
size: -
DNA: TGTGCCAGCAGCTCCCAACTTGGTGAGCAGTTCTTC
CDR3: CASSSQLGEQFF

J: TRBJ1-2
D: -
V: TRBV29-1
size: -
DNA: TGCAGCGTTGAAAAAGGGGCAGGGGCGATTTATGGCTACACCTTC
CDR3: CSVEKGAGAIYGYTF

J: TRBJ1-1
D: TRBD1
V: TRBV19
size: -
DNA: TGTGCCAGTAGCCCCGAGGACAGGATCGACGGAGCTTTCTTT
CDR3: CASSPEDRIDGAFF

J: TRBJ1-4
D: TRBD1
V: TRBV7-8
size: -
DNA: TGTGCCAGCAACACCAGAACTTACCGGGACAGGGAAAAACTGTTTTTT
CDR3: CASNTRTYRDREKLFF

J: TRBJ2-7
D: TRBD1
V: TRBV7-6
size: -
DNA: TGTGCCAGCAGCAAAGACAGGGCCTACGAGCAGTACTTC
CDR3: CASSKDRAYEQYF

J: TRBJ2-2
D: TRBD2
V: TRBV29-1
size: -
DNA: TGCAGCGTTGCTAGCGGGAGGGCCGGGAAGGGCGGGGAGCTGTTTTTT
CDR3: CSVASGRAGKGGELFF

J: TRBJ1-4
D: TRBD1
V: TRBV6-5
size: -
DNA: TGTGCCAGCAGACCACAGGGGGCCGGTGAAAAACTGTTTTTT
CDR3: CASRPQGAGEKLFF

J: TRBJ2-4
D: -
V: TRBV19
size: -
DNA: TGTGCCAGTAGTAAAACAGGGTCGGACATTCAGTACTTC
CDR3: CASSKTGSDIQYF

J: TRBJ2-5
D: -
V: TRBV27
size: once
DNA: TGTGCCAGCAGTTTCTACGGAGGGGGGCAGGAGACCCAGTACTTC
CDR3: CASSFYGGGQETQYF

J: TRBJ1-1
D: -
V: TRBV30
size: few
DNA: TGTGCCCGGGGTTTGGCGGCGAACACTGAAGCTTTCTTT
CDR3: CARGLAANTEAFF

J: TRBJ2-1
D: TRBD2
V: TRBV6-5
size: -
DNA: TGTGCCAGCGCCCTAGCGGGAGCCCACAATGAGCAGTTCTTC
CDR3: CASALAGAHNEQFF

J: TRBJ2-1
D: -
V: TRBV11-2
size: -
DNA: TGTGCCAGCAGCCTCCAGGCCGATGAGCAGTTCTTC
CDR3: CASSLQADEQFF

J: TRBJ2-2
D: TRBD1
V: TRBV9
size: -
DNA: TGTGCCAGCAGCCCCCGGACAGGGAGGATCGGCGGGGAGCTGTTTTTT
CDR3: CASSPRTGRIGGELFF

J: TRBJ1-5
D: -
V: TRBV9
size: few
DNA: TGTGCCAGCAGCGCCCTGAGTAATCAGCCCCAGCATTTT
CDR3: CASSALSNQPQHF

J: TRBJ2-4
D: TRBD1
V: TRBV19
size: -
DNA: TGTGCCAGTAGTCCCGGGACAGGGTACGGTCGAAACATTCAGTACTTC
CDR3: CASSPGTGYGRNIQYF

J: TRBJ2-5
D: -
V: TRBV7-8
size: -
DNA: TGTGCCAGCAGCTTAGGGGGGGGAGTGGACAGGGCTCGGAAGACCCAGTACTTC
CDR3: CASSLGGGVDRARKTQYF

J: TRBJ2-1
D: -
V: TRBV6-5
size: -
DNA: TGTGCCAGCAGTGCCGGGACTTACGCGATCAATGAGCAGTTCTTC
CDR3: CASSAGTYAINEQFF

J: TRBJ2-3
D: TRBD2
V: TRBV7-3
size: once
DNA: TGTGCCAGCAGCTATAGCGGGAGGGGAAATACGCAGTATTTT
CDR3: CASSYSGRGNTQYF

J: TRBJ2-7
D: -
V: TRBV2
size: -
DNA: TGTGCCAGCACCCGCAGTCAAGGCTCCTACGAGCAGTACTTC
CDR3: CASTRSQGSYEQYF

J: TRBJ1-6
D: -
V: TRBV6-4
size: once
DNA: TGTGCCAGCAGTGCGAATCAGAATTCACCCCTCCACTTT
CDR3: CASSANQNSPLHF

J: TRBJ1-3
D: -
V: TRBV7-8
size: -
DNA: TGTGCCAGCTCGGGGATCTCTGGAAACACCATATATTTT
CDR3: CASSGISGNTIYF

J: TRBJ2-7
D: TRBD1
V: TRBV6-1
size: -
DNA: TGTGCCAGCAGCGCGGGACAGGCACTTTACGAGCAGTACTTC
CDR3: CASSAGQALYEQYF

J: TRBJ2-2
D: -
V: TRBV6-5
size: -
DNA: TGTGCCAGCAGGTCCGGGACATCAAGGGCCGGGGAGCTGTTTTTT
CDR3: CASRSGTSRAGELFF

J: TRBJ1-1
D: -
V: TRBV14
size: -
DNA: TGTGCCAGCAGCCAAGAATGGCAGGTTCCTGAAGCTTTCTTT
CDR3: CASSQEWQVPEAFF

J: TRBJ1-3
D: -
V: TRBV13
size: -
DNA: TGTGCCAGCAGCTTACGGGCGACAGGCTCTGGAAACACCATATATTTT
CDR3: CASSLRATGSGNTIYF

J: TRBJ1-1
D: -
V: TRBV11-2
size: -
DNA: TGTGCCAGTAACCATCCAGGGGCTGAAGCTTTCTTT
CDR3: CASNHPGAEAFF

J: TRBJ2-1
D: TRBD1
V: TRBV6-4
size: -
DNA: TGTGCCAGCAGTGACTCGACAGGGGGCAATGAGCAGTTCTTC
CDR3: CASSDSTGGNEQFF

J: TRBJ2-5
D: TRBD2
V: TRBV11-2
size: -
DNA: TGTGCCAGCAGCTTTTGGACTAGCGGGGTGGGGGAGACCCAGTACTTC
CDR3: CASSFWTSGVGETQYF

J: TRBJ2-3
D: -
V: TRBV18
size: -
DNA: TGTGCCAGCTCTCCAGGGGCTAGCACAGATACGCAGTATTTT
CDR3: CASSPGASTDTQYF